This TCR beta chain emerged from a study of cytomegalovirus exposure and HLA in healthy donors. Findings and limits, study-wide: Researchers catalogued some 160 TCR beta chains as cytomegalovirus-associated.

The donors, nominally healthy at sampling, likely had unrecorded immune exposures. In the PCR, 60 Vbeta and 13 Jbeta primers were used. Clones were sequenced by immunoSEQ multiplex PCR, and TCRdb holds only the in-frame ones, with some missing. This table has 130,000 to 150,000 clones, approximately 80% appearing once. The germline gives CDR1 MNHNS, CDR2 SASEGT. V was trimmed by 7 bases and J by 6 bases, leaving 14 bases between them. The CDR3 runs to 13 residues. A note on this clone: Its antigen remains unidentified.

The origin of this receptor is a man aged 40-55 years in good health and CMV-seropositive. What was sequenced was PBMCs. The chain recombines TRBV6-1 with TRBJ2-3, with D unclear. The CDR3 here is CASTPAPGDTQYF. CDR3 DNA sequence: TGTGCCAGCACCCCAGCCCCCGGGGATACGCAGTATTTT.